What follows is one TCR beta chain and its context. The data derive from a study of blood T cell repertoires in COVID-19. CDR3 length: 18 residues. V trimming: 4 bases; J trimming: 4 bases; junction bases outside the gene matches: 18. Germline-derived CDR1 and CDR2 are LNHDA and SQIVND (reference sequence). Authors' methods: Nucleated cell number was recorded as an estimate derived from reference gene primer amplification. Produced via immunoSEQ multiplex PCR; TCRdb's table is partial and in-frame only. V, J and clone size reflect that table, while D and trimming were determined from the DNA. The sample includes 350,000 to 500,000 clones, about 88% seen only once; the top ten take roughly 1.4%.

The chain carries TRBV19 and TRBJ1-2; 7 bases fit TRBD1. This TCR came from a woman aged 18-30 years who had been exposed to COVID-19. Sequencing was carried out using PBMCs or T cells enriched from blood (not recorded which). The CDR3 here is CASSSQGVLPFYGYGYTF. DNA of the CDR3: TGTGCCAGTAGTAGCCAGGGGGTTCTCCCTTTTTACGGCTATGGCTACACCTTC.